The present TCR beta chain was sequenced within a study of blood T cell repertoires in COVID-19. Study context: From the United States, Italy and Spain came samples of acute and convalescent COVID-19. T cells, B-cell-depleted T cells, or PBMCs supplied cDNA or gDNA.

Per the authors' pipeline: Cell counts per sample came from amplifying reference gene primers. The table came from immunoSEQ multiplex PCR; TCRdb's copy has only in-frame clones and leaves some out. V, J and clone size were drawn from that table, and D and trimming were deduced from the DNA. Among about 150,000 clones listed, roughly 80% were seen once. CDR3 length: 15 amino acids. Germline lookup yields CDR1 MDHEN and CDR2 SYDVKM. V gave up 5 bases and J gave up 8 bases; unmatched junction bases: 9. This clonotype was obtained from a man between 65 and 85 years old with acute or convalescent COVID-19. J is TRBJ1-4 and V is TRBV28; 9 nucleotides align to TRBD1. The sample comprised peripheral blood. The CDR3 nucleotides read TGTGCCAGCAGTACAACAGGGGGCGTTCGGGAAAAACTGTTTTTT. This translates into CASSTTGGVREKLFF.